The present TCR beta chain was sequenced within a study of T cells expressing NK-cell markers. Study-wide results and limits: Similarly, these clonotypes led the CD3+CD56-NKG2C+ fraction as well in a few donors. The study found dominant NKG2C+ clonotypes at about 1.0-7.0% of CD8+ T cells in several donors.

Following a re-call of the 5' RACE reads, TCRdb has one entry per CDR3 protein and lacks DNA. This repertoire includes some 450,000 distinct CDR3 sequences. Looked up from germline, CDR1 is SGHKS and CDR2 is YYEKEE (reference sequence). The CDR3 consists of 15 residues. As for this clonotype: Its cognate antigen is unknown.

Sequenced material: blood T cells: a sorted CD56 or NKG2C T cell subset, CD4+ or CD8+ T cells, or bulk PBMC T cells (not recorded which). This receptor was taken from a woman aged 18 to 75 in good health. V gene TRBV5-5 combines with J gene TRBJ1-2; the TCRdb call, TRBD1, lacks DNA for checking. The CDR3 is CASSPAGTGDHGYTF.